The rows below give T cell receptor beta chains drawn from one sample of a study of blood T cell repertoires in COVID-19. Sequencing used immunoSEQ multiplex PCR; TCRdb keeps in-frame clones, though not all of them. The repertoire has around 310,000 clones, around 87% of them found once; the top ten carry approximately 4%. Source material: peripheral blood. These receptors all come from a woman aged 50 to 60 with active or convalescent COVID-19. Both conserved end residues are part of each CDR3. Fields, in order: D gene, CDR3 length, clone size, J gene, V gene, CDR3 DNA, CDR3 protein. A D gene is named only where the DNA matches it firmly. Rows give clone size only sometimes, using once, few, many, or a class for an expanded clone.

D: NA
length: 15
size: NA
J: TRBJ1-3
V: TRBV4-1
DNA: TGCGCCAGCAGCCTTACAGGGACCCCTGGAAACACCATATATTTT
CDR3: CASSLTGTPGNTIYF

D: TRBD2
length: 15
size: NA
J: TRBJ2-1
V: TRBV7-9
DNA: TGTGCCAGCAGCTTTATAGCGGGGAAGGGGAATGAGCAGTTCTTC
CDR3: CASSFIAGKGNEQFF

D: TRBD1
length: 15
size: NA
J: TRBJ1-2
V: TRBV19
DNA: TGTGCCAGCGACGAAAACCGGGACAGGGGGCAAGGCTACACCTTC
CDR3: CASDENRDRGQGYTF

D: TRBD1
length: 16
size: NA
J: TRBJ2-7
V: TRBV30
DNA: TGTGCCTGGAGCATTATCCCGGGACAGGGGGCCTACGAGCAGTACTTC
CDR3: CAWSIIPGQGAYEQYF

D: NA
length: 13
size: NA
J: TRBJ1-1
V: TRBV4-1
DNA: TGCGCCAGCAGCCAAGATCCCTACACTGAAGCTTTCTTT
CDR3: CASSQDPYTEAFF

D: TRBD2
length: 14
size: NA
J: TRBJ2-1
V: TRBV14
DNA: TGTGCCAGCAGCCAAGTCACAGCGGGAGTTGAGCAGTTCTTC
CDR3: CASSQVTAGVEQFF

D: NA
length: 14
size: NA
J: TRBJ2-1
V: TRBV11-1
DNA: TGTGCCAGCAGTTTCCCTAGCGCCCACAATGAGCAGTTCTTC
CDR3: CASSFPSAHNEQFF

D: TRBD1
length: 14
size: NA
J: TRBJ2-7
V: TRBV6-5
DNA: TGTGCCAGCAGTTACCTCGGACAGGCCTACGAGCAGTACTTC
CDR3: CASSYLGQAYEQYF

D: NA
length: 14
size: NA
J: TRBJ2-1
V: TRBV4-3
DNA: TGCGCCAGCAGCCAAGTCGCAGGGATCAATGAGCAGTTCTTC
CDR3: CASSQVAGINEQFF

D: NA
length: 13
size: few
J: TRBJ2-3
V: TRBV19
DNA: TGTGCCAGTATCAAGGCGGGGACAGATACGCAGTATTTT
CDR3: CASIKAGTDTQYF